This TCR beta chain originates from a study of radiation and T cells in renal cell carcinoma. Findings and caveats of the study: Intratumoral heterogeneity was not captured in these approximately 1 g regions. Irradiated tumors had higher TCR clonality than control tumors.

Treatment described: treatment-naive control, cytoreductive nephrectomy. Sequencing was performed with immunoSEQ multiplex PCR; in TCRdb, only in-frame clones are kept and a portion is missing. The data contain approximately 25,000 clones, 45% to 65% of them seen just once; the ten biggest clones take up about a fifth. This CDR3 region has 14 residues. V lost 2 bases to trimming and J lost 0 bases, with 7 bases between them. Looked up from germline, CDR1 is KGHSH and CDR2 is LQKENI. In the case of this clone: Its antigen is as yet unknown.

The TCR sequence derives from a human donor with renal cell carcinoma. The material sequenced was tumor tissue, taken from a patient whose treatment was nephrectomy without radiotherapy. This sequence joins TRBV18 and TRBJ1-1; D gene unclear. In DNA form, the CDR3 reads TGTGCCAGCTCACCAAATCGTGTGAACACTGAAGCTTTCTTT. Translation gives CASSPNRVNTEAFF.